The 5 T cell receptor beta chains given below trace back to one sample, sequenced in a study of CD8 T cells in Susac syndrome. Random hexamers were used to reverse transcribe the RNA input (about 0.45 to 1 ug). TCRdb re-called the immunoSEQ multiplex PCR reads through MiXCR, storing one row per CDR3 protein. Of roughly 160,000 distinct CDR3 sequences in the sample, 90% to 95% were seen once. Sequencing input: CD4+ T cells from PBMCs. Source of these receptors: a human donor in good health.

This chain joins TRBV29-1 and TRBJ2-2, with TRBD2 matching 12 bases. Germline lookup yields CDR1 SQVTM and CDR2 ANQGSEA. V dropped 4 bases and J dropped 4; count of bases not matched to a gene: 1. The CDR3 extends over 14 amino acids. CDR3 amino acids: CSVVGLAGTGELFF. The CDR3, as DNA: TGCAGCGTTGTGGGACTAGCGGGCACCGGGGAGCTGTTTTTT.

This clonotype came up once. This chain uses TRBV19 with TRBJ1-2; unclear D gene. Germline loops: CDR1 LNHDA, CDR2 SQIVND (reference sequence). CDR3 length equals 13 residues. The V and J ends lost 5 bases and 8 bases respectively, with 15 bases between them. The DNA of the CDR3 is TGTGCCAGTAGTTCCAGGACCGGGCGAGGCTACACCTTC. Its translation is CASSSRTGRGYTF. The whole variable domain, filled in from reference TRBV19 and TRBJ1-2, reads DGGITQSPKYLFRKEGQNVTLSCEQNLNHDAMYWYRQDPGQGLRLIYYSQIVNDFQKGDIAEGYSVSREKKESFPLTVTSAQKNPTAFYLCASSSRTGRGYTFGSGTRLTVV.

In DNA form, the CDR3 reads TGTGCCAGCAGTTACGGACAGGACGAAAAACTGTTTTTT. This gives the protein CASSYGQDEKLFF. The chain has TRBV27 and TRBJ1-4; TRBD1 matches 7 bases. CDR3 size: 13 residues. V dropped 4 bases and J dropped 8; count of bases not matched to a gene: 4. CDR1 and CDR2 from the germline V gene are MNHEY and SMNVEV (reference sequence).

The gene calls are TRBV6-5 and TRBJ1-1; 7 bases are a match to TRBD1. Germline CDR1 and CDR2: MNHEY and SVGAGI. The V segment lost 5 bases and the J segment 6 bases; nucleotides outside the gene matches: 9. CDR3 length: 14 amino acids. The CDR3 protein is CASSDRAGRSEAFF. DNA for the CDR3: TGTGCCAGCAGTGACAGGGCCGGGCGGTCTGAAGCTTTCTTT.

The chain carries TRBV20-1 and TRBJ1-1; D not resolved. CDR3 size: 12 residues. Trimming shortened V by 3 bases and J by 7 bases, and 12 bases separated the two germline ends. CDR1 DFQATT and CDR2 SNEGSKA come from the germline V gene (reference sequence). Here the CDR3 reads CSASWGGGEAFF. CDR3 DNA sequence: TGCAGTGCTAGTTGGGGTGGCGGTGAAGCTTTCTTT.